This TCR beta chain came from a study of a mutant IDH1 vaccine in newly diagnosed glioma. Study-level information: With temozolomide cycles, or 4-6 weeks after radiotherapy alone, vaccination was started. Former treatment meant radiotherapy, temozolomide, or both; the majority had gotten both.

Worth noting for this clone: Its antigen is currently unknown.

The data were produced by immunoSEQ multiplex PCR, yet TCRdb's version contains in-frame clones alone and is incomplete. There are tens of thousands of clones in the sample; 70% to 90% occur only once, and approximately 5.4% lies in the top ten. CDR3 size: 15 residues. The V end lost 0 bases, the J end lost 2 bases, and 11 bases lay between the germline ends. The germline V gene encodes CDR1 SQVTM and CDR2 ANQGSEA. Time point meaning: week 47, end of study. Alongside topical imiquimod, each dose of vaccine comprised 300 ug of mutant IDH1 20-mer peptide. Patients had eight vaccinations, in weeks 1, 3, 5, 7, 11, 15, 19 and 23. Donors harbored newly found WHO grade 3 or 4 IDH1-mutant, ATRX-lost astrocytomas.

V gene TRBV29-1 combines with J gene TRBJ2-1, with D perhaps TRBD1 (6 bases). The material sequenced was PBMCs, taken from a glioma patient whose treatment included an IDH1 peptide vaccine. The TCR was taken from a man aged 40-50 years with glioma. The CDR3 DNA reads TGCAGCGTTGAAGATGCAGGGGCAGCCTACAATGAGCAGTTCTTC. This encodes CSVEDAGAAYNEQFF.